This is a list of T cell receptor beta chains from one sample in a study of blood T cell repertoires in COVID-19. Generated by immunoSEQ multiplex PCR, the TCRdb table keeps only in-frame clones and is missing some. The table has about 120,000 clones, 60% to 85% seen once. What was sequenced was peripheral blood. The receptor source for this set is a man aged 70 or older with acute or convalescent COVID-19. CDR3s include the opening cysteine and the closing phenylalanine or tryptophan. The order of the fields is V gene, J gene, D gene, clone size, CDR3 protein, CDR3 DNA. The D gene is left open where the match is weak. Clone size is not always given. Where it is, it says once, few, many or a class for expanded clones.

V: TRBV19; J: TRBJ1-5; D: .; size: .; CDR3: CASSRTKAGNQPQHF; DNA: TGTGCCAGTAGTAGAACAAAGGCGGGCAATCAGCCCCAGCATTTT
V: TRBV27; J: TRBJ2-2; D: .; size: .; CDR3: CASSFTVATGELFF; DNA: TGTGCCAGCAGTTTCACGGTTGCCACCGGGGAGCTGTTTTTT
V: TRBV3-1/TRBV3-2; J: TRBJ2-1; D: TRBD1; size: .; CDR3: CASSLTGGNNEQFF; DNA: TGTGCCAGCAGCCTTACAGGGGGTAACAATGAGCAGTTCTTC
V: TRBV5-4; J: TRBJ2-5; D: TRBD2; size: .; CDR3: CASSLGLAGAQQETQYF; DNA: TGTGCCAGCAGCTTGGGGCTAGCGGGGGCGCAACAAGAGACCCAGTACTTC
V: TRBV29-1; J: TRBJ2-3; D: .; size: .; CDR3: CSAAQGWSTDTQYF; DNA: TGCAGCGCCGCACAGGGCTGGAGCACAGATACGCAGTATTTT
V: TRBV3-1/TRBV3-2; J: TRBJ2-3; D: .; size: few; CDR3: CASSPRSGRGADTQYF; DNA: TGTGCCAGCAGTCCCCGAAGTGGGAGAGGCGCAGATACGCAGTATTTT
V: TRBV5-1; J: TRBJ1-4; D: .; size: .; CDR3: CASSLAPPQGGEKLFF; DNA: TGCGCCAGCAGCTTGGCGCCCCCTCAGGGTGGTGAAAAACTGTTTTTT
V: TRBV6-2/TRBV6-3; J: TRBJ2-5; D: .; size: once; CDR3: CASSYEGGRETQYF; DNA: TGTGCCAGCAGTTATGAAGGAGGTCGCGAGACCCAGTACTTC
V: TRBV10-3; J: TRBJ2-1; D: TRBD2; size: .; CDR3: CAISAPGMAGGGEQFF; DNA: TGTGCCATCAGCGCACCTGGGATGGCGGGGGGAGGTGAGCAGTTCTTC
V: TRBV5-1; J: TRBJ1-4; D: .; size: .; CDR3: CASSFRDGEKLFF; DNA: TGCGCCAGCAGCTTCAGGGATGGAGAAAAACTGTTTTTT
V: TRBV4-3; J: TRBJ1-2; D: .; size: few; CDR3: CASSREGGSGWYGYTF; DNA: TGCGCCAGCAGCCGGGAAGGCGGGTCTGGATGGTATGGCTACACCTTC
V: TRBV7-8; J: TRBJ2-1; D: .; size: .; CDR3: CASSRSWRSEQFF; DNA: TGTGCCAGCAGCCGTTCTTGGAGGAGTGAGCAGTTCTTC
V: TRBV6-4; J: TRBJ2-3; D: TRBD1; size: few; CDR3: CASSESTGGTQYF; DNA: TGTGCCAGCAGTGAATCGACAGGGGGTACGCAGTATTTT
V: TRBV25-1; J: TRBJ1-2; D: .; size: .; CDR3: CASSESGRAYYGYTF; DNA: TGTGCCAGCAGTGAATCGGGCAGGGCCTATTATGGCTACACCTTC
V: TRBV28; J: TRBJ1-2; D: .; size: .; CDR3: CASSLGGTLLYGYTF; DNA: TGTGCCAGCAGTTTAGGAGGCACCCTACTTTATGGCTACACCTTC
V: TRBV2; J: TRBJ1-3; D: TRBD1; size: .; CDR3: CASRGRTGGMESGNTIYF; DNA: TGTGCCAGCAGGGGTAGGACAGGGGGCATGGAATCCGGAAACACCATATATTTT
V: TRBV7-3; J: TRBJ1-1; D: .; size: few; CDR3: CASSPPPGAAGTEAFF; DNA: TGTGCCAGCAGCCCCCCCCCTGGCGCCGCGGGCACTGAAGCTTTCTTT
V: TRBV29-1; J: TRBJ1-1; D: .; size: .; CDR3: CSVDRRGNTEAFF; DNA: TGCAGCGTTGACCGAAGAGGGAACACTGAAGCTTTCTTT
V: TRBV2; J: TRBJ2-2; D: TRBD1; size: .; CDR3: CASDRGRANTGELFF; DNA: TGTGCCAGCGACAGGGGCCGCGCGAACACCGGGGAGCTGTTTTTT
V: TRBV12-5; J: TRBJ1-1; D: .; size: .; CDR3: CASGLVLSGNTEAFF; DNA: TGTGCTAGTGGTTTGGTACTTTCGGGGAACACTGAAGCTTTCTTT
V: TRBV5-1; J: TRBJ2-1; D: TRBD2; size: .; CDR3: CASSFLAGDYNEQFF; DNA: TGCGCCAGCAGCTTCCTAGCGGGGGACTACAATGAGCAGTTCTTC
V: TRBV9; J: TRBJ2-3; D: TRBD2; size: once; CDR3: CASSVTTSGGSDTQYF; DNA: TGTGCCAGCAGCGTAACGACTAGCGGGGGGTCAGATACGCAGTATTTT
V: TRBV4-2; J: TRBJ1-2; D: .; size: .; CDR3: CASSQSAGAGNYGYTF; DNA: TGTGCCAGCAGCCAGAGTGCGGGGGCAGGAAACTATGGCTACACCTTC
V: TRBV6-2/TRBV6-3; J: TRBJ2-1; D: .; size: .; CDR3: CASSYDGGGPNEQFF; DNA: TGTGCCAGCAGTTACGATGGGGGGGGGCCCAATGAGCAGTTCTTC
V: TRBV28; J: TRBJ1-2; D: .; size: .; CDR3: CASSLTGGGTYGYTF; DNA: TGTGCCAGCAGTTTAACCGGCGGGGGCACCTATGGCTACACCTTC
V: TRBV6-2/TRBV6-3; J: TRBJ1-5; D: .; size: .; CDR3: CASSYPGGGQPQHF; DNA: TGTGCCAGCAGTTACCCGGGAGGCGGGCAGCCCCAGCATTTT
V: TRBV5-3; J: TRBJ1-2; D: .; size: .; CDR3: CARSQDSRERFYGYTF; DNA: TGTGCCAGAAGTCAGGACAGTAGGGAAAGGTTCTATGGCTACACCTTC
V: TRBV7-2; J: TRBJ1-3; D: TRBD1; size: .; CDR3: CASSLYRGAGNTIYF; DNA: TGTGCCAGCAGCCTATACAGGGGGGCTGGAAACACCATATATTTT
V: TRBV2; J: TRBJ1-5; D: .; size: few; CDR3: CASNLLGVEQPQHF; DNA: TGTGCCAGCAATCTTCTAGGGGTTGAGCAGCCCCAGCATTTT
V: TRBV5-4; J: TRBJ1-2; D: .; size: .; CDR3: CASSRPQGGYTF; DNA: TGTGCCAGCAGCCGTCCGCAGGGAGGCTACACCTTC
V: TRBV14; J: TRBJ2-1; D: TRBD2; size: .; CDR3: CASSPVWLAGRTEQFF; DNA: TGTGCCAGCAGCCCAGTCTGGCTAGCGGGCCGAACTGAGCAGTTCTTC
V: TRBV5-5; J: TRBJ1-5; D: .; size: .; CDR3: CASSRREYDQPQHF; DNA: TGTGCCAGCAGCCGTAGGGAGTACGATCAGCCCCAGCATTTT
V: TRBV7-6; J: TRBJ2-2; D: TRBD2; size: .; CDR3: CASSRPGTSGGLVSNTGELFF; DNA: TGTGCCAGCAGCAGACCCGGGACTAGCGGGGGCCTTGTGTCAAACACCGGGGAGCTGTTTTTT
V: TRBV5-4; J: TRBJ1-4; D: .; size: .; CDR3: CASSATGRLDEKLFF; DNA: TGTGCCAGCAGCGCAACTGGGAGGTTGGATGAAAAACTGTTTTTT
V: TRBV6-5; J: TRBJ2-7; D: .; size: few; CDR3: CASSYARGSVEQYF; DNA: TGTGCCAGCAGTTACGCCAGGGGTTCCGTGGAGCAGTACTTC
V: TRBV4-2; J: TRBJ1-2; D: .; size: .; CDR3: CASSQDGQERGLYGYTF; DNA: TGTGCCAGCAGCCAAGATGGCCAAGAGCGGGGGCTCTATGGCTACACCTTC
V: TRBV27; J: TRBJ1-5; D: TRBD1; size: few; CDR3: CASSFRQGAGQPQHF; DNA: TGTGCCAGCAGTTTCAGGCAGGGGGCTGGACAGCCCCAGCATTTT
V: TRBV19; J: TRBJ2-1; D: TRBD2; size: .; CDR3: CASSSTGTSADNEQFF; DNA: TGTGCCAGTAGTTCTACCGGGACTAGCGCTGACAATGAGCAGTTCTTC
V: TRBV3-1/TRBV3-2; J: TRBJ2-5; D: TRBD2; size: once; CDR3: CASSQGTSGVQETQYF; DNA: TGTGCCAGCAGCCAGGGGACTAGCGGGGTTCAAGAGACCCAGTACTTC
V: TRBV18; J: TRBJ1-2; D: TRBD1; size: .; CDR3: CASSAQGGNGYTF; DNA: TGTGCCAGCTCAGCACAGGGGGGGAATGGCTACACCTTC
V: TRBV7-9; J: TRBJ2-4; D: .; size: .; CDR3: CASSLDAPQGHIQYF; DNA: TGTGCCAGCAGCTTAGACGCCCCCCAGGGTCACATTCAGTACTTC